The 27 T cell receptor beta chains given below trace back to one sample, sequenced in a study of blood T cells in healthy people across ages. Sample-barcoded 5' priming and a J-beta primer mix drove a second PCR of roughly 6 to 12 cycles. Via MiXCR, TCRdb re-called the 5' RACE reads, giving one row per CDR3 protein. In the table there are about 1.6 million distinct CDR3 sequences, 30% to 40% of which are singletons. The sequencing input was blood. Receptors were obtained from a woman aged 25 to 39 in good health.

Written as DNA, the CDR3 is TGCAGTGCCTCCGAGATGGGGTCCGGAAACATTCAGTACTTC. Its protein product is CSASEMGSGNIQYF. J is TRBJ2-4 and V is TRBV20-1; D remains unclear. Trimming stripped 6 bases from V and 6 bases from J, with 18 bases between. The length of the CDR3 is 14 residues. Germline V gene data show CDR1 as DFQATT and CDR2 as SNEGSKA (reference sequence).

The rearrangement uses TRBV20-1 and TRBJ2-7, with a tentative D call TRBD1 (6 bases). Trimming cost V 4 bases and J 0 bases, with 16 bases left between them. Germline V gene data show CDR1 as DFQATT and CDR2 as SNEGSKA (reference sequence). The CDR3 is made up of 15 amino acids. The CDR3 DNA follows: TGCAGTGCTATTCGCCGGGACATTAGCTCCTACGAGCAGTACTTC. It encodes CSAIRRDISSYEQYF.

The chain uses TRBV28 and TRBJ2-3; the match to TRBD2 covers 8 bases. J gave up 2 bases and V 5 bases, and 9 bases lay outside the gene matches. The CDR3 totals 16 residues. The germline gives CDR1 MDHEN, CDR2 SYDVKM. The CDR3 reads CASSPPSGPLTDTQYF. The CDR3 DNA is TGTGCCAGCAGTCCACCTAGCGGGCCACTCACAGATACGCAGTATTTT.

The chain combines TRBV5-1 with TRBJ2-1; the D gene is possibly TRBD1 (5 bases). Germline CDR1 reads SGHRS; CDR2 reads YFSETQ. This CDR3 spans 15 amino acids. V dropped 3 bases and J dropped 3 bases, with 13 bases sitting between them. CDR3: CASSWGGADYNEQFF. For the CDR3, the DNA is TGCGCCAGCAGCTGGGGTGGGGCAGACTACAATGAGCAGTTCTTC.

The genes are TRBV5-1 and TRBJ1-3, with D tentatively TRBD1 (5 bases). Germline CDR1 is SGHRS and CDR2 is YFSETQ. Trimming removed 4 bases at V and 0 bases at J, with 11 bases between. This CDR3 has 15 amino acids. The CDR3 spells CASSQGTGSGNTIYF. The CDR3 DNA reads TGCGCCAGCAGCCAAGGGACCGGCTCTGGAAACACCATATATTTT.

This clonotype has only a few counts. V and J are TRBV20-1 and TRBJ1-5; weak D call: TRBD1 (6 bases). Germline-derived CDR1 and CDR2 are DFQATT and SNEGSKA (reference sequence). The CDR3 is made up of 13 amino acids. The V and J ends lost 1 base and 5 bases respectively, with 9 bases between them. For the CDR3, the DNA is TGCAGTGCTAGAGGACAGGCGGATCAGCCCCAGCATTTT. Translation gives CSARGQADQPQHF.

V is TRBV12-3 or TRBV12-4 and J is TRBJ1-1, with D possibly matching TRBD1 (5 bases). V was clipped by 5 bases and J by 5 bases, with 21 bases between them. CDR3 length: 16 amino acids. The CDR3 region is CASSLSGGGALTEAFF. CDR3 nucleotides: TGTGCCAGCAGTCTTTCTGGTGGAGGGGCTTTGACTGAAGCTTTCTTT.

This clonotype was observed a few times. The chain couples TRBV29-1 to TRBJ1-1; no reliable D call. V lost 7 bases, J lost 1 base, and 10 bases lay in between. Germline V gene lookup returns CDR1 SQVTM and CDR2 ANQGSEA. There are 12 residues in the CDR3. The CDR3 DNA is TGCAGCGCCCAACTCCAGAACACTGAAGCTTTCTTT. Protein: CSAQLQNTEAFF.

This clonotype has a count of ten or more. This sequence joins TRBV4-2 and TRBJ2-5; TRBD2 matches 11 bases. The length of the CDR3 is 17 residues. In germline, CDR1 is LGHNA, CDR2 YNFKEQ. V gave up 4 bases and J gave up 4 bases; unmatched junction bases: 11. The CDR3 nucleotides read TGTGCCAGCAGCCCCAGCCTGACTAGCGGGATGGGAGAGACCCAGTACTTC. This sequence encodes CASSPSLTSGMGETQYF.

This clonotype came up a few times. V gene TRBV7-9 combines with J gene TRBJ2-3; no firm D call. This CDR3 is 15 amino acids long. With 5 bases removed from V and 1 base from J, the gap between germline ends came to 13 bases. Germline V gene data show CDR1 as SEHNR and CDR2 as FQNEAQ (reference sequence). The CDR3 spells CASSAGAPGTDTQYF. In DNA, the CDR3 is TGTGCCAGCAGCGCCGGAGCGCCTGGCACAGATACGCAGTATTTT. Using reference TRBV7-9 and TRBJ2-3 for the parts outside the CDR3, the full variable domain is DTGVSQNPRHKITKRGQNVTFRCDPISEHNRLYWYRQTLGQGPEFLTYFQNEAQLEKSRLLSDRFSAERPKGSFSTLEIQRTEQGDSAMYLCASSAGAPGTDTQYFGPGTRLTVL.

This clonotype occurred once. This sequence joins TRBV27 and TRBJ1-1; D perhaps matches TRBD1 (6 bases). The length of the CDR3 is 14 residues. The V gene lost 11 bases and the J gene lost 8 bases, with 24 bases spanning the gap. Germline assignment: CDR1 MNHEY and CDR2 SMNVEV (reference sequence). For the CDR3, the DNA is TGTGCCGGCACCCCCGCTGGGCAGGGACAAGAAGCTTTCTTT. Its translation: CAGTPAGQGQEAFF.

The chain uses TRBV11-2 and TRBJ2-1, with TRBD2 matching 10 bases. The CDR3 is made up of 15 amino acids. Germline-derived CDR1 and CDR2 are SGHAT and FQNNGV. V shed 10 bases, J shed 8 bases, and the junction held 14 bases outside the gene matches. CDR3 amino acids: CAILGGGLARDEQFF. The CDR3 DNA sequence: TGTGCCATCCTGGGGGGGGGACTAGCGAGAGATGAGCAGTTCTTC.

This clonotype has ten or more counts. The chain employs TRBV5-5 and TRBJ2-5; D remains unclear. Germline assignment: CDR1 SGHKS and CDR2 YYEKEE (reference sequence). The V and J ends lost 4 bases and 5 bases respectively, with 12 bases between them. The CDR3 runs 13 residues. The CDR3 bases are TGTGCCAGCAGCCGGGTAGGGATCGAGACCCAGTACTTC. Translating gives CASSRVGIETQYF.

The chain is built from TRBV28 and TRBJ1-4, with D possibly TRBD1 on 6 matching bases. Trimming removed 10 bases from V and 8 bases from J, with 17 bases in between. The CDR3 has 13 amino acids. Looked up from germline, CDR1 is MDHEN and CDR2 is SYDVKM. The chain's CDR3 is CATFRGGQEKLFF. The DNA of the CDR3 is TGTGCCACCTTCCGGGGGGGGCAGGAAAAACTGTTTTTT.

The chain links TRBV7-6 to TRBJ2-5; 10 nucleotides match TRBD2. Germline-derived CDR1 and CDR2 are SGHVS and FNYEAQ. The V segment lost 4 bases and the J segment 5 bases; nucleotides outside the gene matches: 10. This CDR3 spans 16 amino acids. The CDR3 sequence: CASSSPQAGGMETQYF. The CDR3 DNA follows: TGTGCCAGCAGCTCCCCTCAAGCGGGAGGGATGGAGACCCAGTACTTC.

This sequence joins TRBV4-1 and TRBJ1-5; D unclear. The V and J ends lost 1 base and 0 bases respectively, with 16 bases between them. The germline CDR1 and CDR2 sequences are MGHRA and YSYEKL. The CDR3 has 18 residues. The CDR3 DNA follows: TGCGCCAGCAGCCAAGTGGGGTTCAAGCTATATAGCAATCAGCCCCAGCATTTT. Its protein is CASSQVGFKLYSNQPQHF.

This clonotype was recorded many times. CDR3 DNA sequence: TGTGCCAGCAGCCAGGGCGACAGGGGTTCCCGAGAGACCCAGTACTTC. Translating it yields CASSQGDRGSRETQYF. V and J are TRBV7-9 and TRBJ2-5; TRBD1 agrees at 8 bases. The germline V gene encodes CDR1 SEHNR and CDR2 FQNEAQ (reference sequence). V dropped 5 bases and J dropped 4; count of bases not matched to a gene: 12. The CDR3 sequence is 16 residues long. Variable domain in full (rest from reference TRBV7-9 and TRBJ2-5): DTGVSQNPRHKITKRGQNVTFRCDPISEHNRLYWYRQTLGQGPEFLTYFQNEAQLEKSRLLSDRFSAERPKGSFSTLEIQRTEQGDSAMYLCASSQGDRGSRETQYFGPGTRLLVL.

CDR3 region: CASRWGQGAETQYF. CDR3 nucleotide sequence: TGTGCCAGCAGGTGGGGACAGGGGGCAGAGACCCAGTACTTC. The genes are TRBV27 and TRBJ2-5, with 12 positions matching TRBD1. Germline lookup yields CDR1 MNHEY and CDR2 SMNVEV (reference sequence). This CDR3 is built from 14 residues. V lost 6 bases and J lost 4; bases outside the gene matches: 3.

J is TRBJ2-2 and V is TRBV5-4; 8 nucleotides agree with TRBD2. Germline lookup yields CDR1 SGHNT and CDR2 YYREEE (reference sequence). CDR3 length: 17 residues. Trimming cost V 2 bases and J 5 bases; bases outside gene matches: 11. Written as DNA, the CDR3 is TGTGCCAGCAGCTTCCATGCTCAGGGACTAGGGACCGGGGAGCTGTTTTTT. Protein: CASSFHAQGLGTGELFF.

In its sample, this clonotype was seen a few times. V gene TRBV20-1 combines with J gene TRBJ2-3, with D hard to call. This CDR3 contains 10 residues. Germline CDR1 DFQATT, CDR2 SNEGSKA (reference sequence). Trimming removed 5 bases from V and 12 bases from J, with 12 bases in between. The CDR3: CSAPRRTQYF. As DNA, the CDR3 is TGCAGTGCTCCCCGACGGACCCAGTATTTT.

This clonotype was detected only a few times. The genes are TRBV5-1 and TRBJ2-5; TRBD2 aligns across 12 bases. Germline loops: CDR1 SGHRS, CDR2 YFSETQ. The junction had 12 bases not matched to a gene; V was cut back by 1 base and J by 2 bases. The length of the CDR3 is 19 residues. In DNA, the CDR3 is TGCGCCAGCAGCTTGTCGCTAGCGGGAGGGCCGCCCTCACAAGAGACCCAGTACTTC. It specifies CASSLSLAGGPPSQETQYF.

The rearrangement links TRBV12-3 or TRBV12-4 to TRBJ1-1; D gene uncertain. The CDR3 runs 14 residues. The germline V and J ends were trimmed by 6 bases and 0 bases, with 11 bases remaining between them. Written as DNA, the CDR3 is TGTGCCAGCAGCTTCGGCAAAATGAACACTGAAGCTTTCTTT. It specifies CASSFGKMNTEAFF.

In DNA, the CDR3 is TGTGCCACGGGGACCGGGATAACAAACACTGAAGCTTTCTTT. Translated, it gives CATGTGITNTEAFF. This chain connects TRBV10-3 to TRBJ1-1, with TRBD1 as a possible D gene (5 bases). Deletions cut 10 bases from V and 2 bases from J, with 17 bases between. The CDR3 runs to 14 residues. Germline V gene sequence: CDR1 ENHRY, CDR2 SYGVKD.

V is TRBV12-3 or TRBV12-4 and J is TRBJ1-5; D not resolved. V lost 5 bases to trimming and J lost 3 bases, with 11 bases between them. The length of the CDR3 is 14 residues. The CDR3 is CASSAGGDNQPQHF. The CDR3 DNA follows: TGTGCCAGCAGTGCCGGAGGAGACAATCAGCCCCAGCATTTT.

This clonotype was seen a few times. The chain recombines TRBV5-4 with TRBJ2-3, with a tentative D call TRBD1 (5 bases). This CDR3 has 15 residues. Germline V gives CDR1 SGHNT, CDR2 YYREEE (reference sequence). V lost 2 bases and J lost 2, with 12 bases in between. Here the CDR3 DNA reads TGTGCCAGCAGCTTTGGGGCCGAGAACACAGATACGCAGTATTTT. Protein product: CASSFGAENTDTQYF.

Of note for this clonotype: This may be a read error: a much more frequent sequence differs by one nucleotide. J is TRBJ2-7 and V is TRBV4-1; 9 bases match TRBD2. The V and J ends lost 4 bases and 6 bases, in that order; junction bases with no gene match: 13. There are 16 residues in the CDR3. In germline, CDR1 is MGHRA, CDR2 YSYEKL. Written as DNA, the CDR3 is TGCGCCAGCAGCCCTCCAGGGAGCCTAGCGGGGTGCGAGCAGTACTTC. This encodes CASSPPGSLAGCEQYF.

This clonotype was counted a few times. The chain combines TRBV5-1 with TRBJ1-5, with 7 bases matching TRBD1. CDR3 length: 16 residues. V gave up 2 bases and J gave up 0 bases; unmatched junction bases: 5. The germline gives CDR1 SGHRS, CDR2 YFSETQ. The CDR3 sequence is CASSLGRDSSNQPQHF. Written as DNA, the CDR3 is TGCGCCAGCAGCTTAGGGAGGGACAGTAGCAATCAGCCCCAGCATTTT.